These 30 T cell receptor beta chains came from one sample sequenced in a study of sequential checkpoint blockade in melanoma. TCRdb keeps only in-frame clones here, not all; method: immunoSEQ multiplex PCR. This table has more than 10,000 clones, 25% to 30% appearing once. The treatment is: randomized to nivolumab then ipilimumab (arm A) or the reverse (arm B). The source was tumor tissue (inferred from file names), collected from a patient given nivolumab and ipilimumab in sequence. Receptor source: a human donor with melanoma.

This clone rates as medium-sized. V and J are TRBV6-8 and TRBJ1-2; 9 bases map to TRBD1. Germline lookup yields CDR1 MNHGY and CDR2 SAAAGT. With 6 bases clipped from V and 8 bases from J, the junction kept 7 bases outside the gene matches. The CDR3 spans 13 residues. Written as DNA, the CDR3 is TGTGCCAGCAGAAAACAGGGGGCGGCCGGCTACACCTTC. The encoded protein is CASRKQGAAGYTF.

This clone has a handful of counts. The gene calls are TRBV6-8 and TRBJ1-6, with D maybe TRBD1 (5 bases). The CDR3 is 13 amino acids. V was pared by 6 bases and J by 9 bases, with 12 bases between. Germline V gene sequence: CDR1 MNHGY, CDR2 SAAAGT. DNA for the CDR3: TGTGCCAGCAGGGGTTTCAGGGCTTCACCCCTCCACTTT. Residues: CASRGFRASPLHF.

This clone was seen just once. The rearrangement uses TRBV19 and TRBJ2-3, with D hard to call. CDR3 length: 15 amino acids. Looked up from germline, CDR1 is LNHDA and CDR2 is SQIVND (reference sequence). Trimming shortened V by 7 bases and J by 0 bases, and 14 bases separated the two germline ends. CDR3 amino acids: CASTPGRPSTDTQYF. CDR3 bases: TGTGCCAGTACCCCAGGACGTCCTAGCACAGATACGCAGTATTTT.

The chain employs TRBV18 and TRBJ1-4, with no clear D. The V end lost 3 bases, the J end lost 1 base, and 12 bases lay between the germline ends. Germline CDR1 KGHSH, CDR2 LQKENI. CDR3 length: 16 residues. The CDR3 nucleotides read TGTGCCAGCTCACCCCGAGTCACGCAAACTAATGAAAAACTGTTTTTT. It specifies CASSPRVTQTNEKLFF.

In its sample, this clone was seen a few times. The read falls 1 residue short of the CDR3 end, and the missing part is taken from the germline J gene. V is TRBV6-1 and J is TRBJ1-6; D unresolved. Germline V CDR1 and CDR2: MNHNS, SASEGT. Trimming shortened V by 0 bases and J by 12 bases, and 15 bases separated the two germline ends. The CDR3 spans 15 residues. The chain's CDR3 is CASSEAFQAPQPLHF. The CDR3 bases that were read are TGTGCCAGCAGTGAAGCGTTCCAGGCCCCCCAACCCCTCCAC.

The J gene is TRBJ2-7, the V gene TRBV19; D is unresolved. CDR1 and CDR2 from the germline V gene are LNHDA and SQIVND (reference sequence). This CDR3 has 13 amino acids. V lost 7 bases and J lost 3, with 13 bases in between. The CDR3 reads CASTGRNFYEQYF. The DNA of the CDR3 is TGTGCCAGTACCGGCAGGAACTTCTACGAGCAGTACTTC.

A few counts support this clone. This rearrangement joins TRBV9 to TRBJ2-1, with D tentatively TRBD2 (5 bases). Between the trimmed V and J ends, which lost 0 bases and 10 bases, there was a span of 14 bases. The CDR3 extends over 14 amino acids. Germline CDR1 is SGDLS and CDR2 is YYNGEE. The CDR3 DNA reads TGTGCCAGCAGCGTAGGTATTTCGGGATACGAGCAGTTCTTC. Translated, it gives CASSVGISGYEQFF.

Judged by abundance, this clone is medium-sized. The rearrangement links TRBV12-5 to TRBJ1-5; TRBD1 matches at 7 bases. CDR1 and CDR2 (germline): LGHNT, FRNRAP. V shed 1 base, J shed 4 bases, and the junction held 4 bases outside the gene matches. The CDR3 spans 15 residues. The CDR3 reads CASGLGGTANQPQHF. CDR3 sequence (DNA): TGTGCTAGTGGTTTGGGGGGGACAGCGAATCAGCCCCAGCATTTT. Full variable domain (remainder filled in from reference TRBV12-5 and TRBJ1-5): DARVTQTPRHKVTEMGQEVTMRCQPILGHNTVFWYRQTMMQGLELLAYFRNRAPLDDSGMPKDRFSAEMPDATLATLKIQPSEPRDSAVYFCASGLGGTANQPQHFGDGTRLSIL.

The genes are TRBV10-2 and TRBJ1-6, with D hard to call. CDR1 is WSHSY and CDR2 is SAAADI in the germline V gene. The CDR3 extends over 12 amino acids. Trimming removed 8 bases at V and 5 bases at J, with 7 bases between. This CDR3 reads CASEGDNSPLHF. Written as DNA, the CDR3 is TGCGCCAGCGAGGGAGATAATTCACCCCTCCACTTT.

This chain connects TRBV18 to TRBJ2-3; a weak D match, TRBD2 (7 bases). The CDR3 covers 16 residues. Looked up from germline, CDR1 is KGHSH and CDR2 is LQKENI. V was clipped by 0 bases and J by 6 bases, with 16 bases between them. CDR3 sequence reads: CASSPPVAGAGDTQYF. As DNA, the CDR3 is TGTGCCAGCTCACCACCGGTGGCGGGGGCCGGGGATACGCAGTATTTT. Full variable domain (missing parts from reference TRBV18 and TRBJ2-3): NAGVMQNPRHLVRRRGQEARLRCSPMKGHSHVYWYRQLPEEGLKFMVYLQKENIIDESGMPKERFSAEFPKEGPSILRIQQVVRGDSAAYFCASSPPVAGAGDTQYFGPGTRLTVL.

A few counts support this clone. The chain joins TRBV18 to TRBJ2-7; D may match TRBD1 or TRBD2 (5 bases each). The CDR3 is 13 amino acids. The germline V gene has CDR1 KGHSH and CDR2 LQKENI. Trimming left V 5 bases short and J 4 bases short, with 12 bases between. CDR3 loop: CASSEGSKYEQYF. In DNA, the CDR3 is TGTGCCAGCTCAGAGGGGAGTAAGTACGAGCAGTACTTC.

This clone was detected only a few times. This chain links TRBV18 with TRBJ1-1; 7 bases agree with TRBD1. CDR3 length: 13 residues. Looked up from germline, CDR1 is KGHSH and CDR2 is LQKENI. With 2 bases clipped from V and 7 bases from J, the junction kept 4 bases outside the gene matches. This CDR3 reads CASSPIQGGEAFF. As DNA, the CDR3 is TGTGCCAGCTCACCAATCCAGGGGGGTGAAGCTTTCTTT.

The table lists this clone with a few counts. The genes are TRBV6-8 and TRBJ2-7; D gene uncertain. Trimming took off 0 bases at V and 3 bases at J, with 6 bases between the two ends. Germline V gene lookup returns CDR1 MNHGY and CDR2 SAAAGT. The CDR3 is 13 amino acids. The CDR3 DNA reads TGTGCCAGCAGTTACTCGACAATCTACGAGCAGTACTTC. Translation gives CASSYSTIYEQYF.

The chain uses TRBV14 and TRBJ2-2; D is unclear. The germline V gene has CDR1 SGHDN and CDR2 FVKESK. The CDR3 totals 14 residues. The V and J ends lost 4 bases and 6 bases respectively, with 12 bases between them. CDR3 in amino acids: CASSRSPAAGELFF. The CDR3 DNA reads TGTGCCAGCAGCCGATCCCCGGCGGCCGGGGAGCTGTTTTTT.

The chain employs TRBV18 and TRBJ2-7, with 9 bases fitting TRBD2. Losses at the gene ends were 3 bases for V and 3 bases for J; bases not matched to a gene: 6. This CDR3 has 15 residues. In germline, CDR1 is KGHSH, CDR2 LQKENI. CDR3 nucleotide sequence: TGTGCCAGCTCACCCCGACTAGCGGATCACTACGAGCAGTACTTC. Translating gives CASSPRLADHYEQYF.

This clone was observed a handful of times. The rearrangement links TRBV7-7 to TRBJ2-1, with 7 bases that match TRBD2. Trimming cost V 5 bases and J 4 bases; bases outside gene matches: 11. Germline CDR1 is SSHAT and CDR2 is FNYEAQ (reference sequence). CDR3 length equals 16 residues. CDR3 amino acids: CASSLMRAGGYNEQFF. CDR3 coding DNA: TGTGCCAGCAGCCTCATGCGGGCCGGGGGGTACAATGAGCAGTTCTTC.

The chain joins TRBV23-1 to TRBJ2-1; D might be TRBD1 (6 bases). TRBV23-1 is designated an ORF whose function remains uncertain. The CDR3 has 13 amino acids. V was trimmed by 6 bases and J by 11 bases, leaving 17 bases between them. CDR3 residues: CASSLTQGRQQFF. DNA for the CDR3: TGCGCCAGCAGCTTGACACAGGGCAGACAGCAGTTCTTC.

The V gene is TRBV30, the J gene TRBJ1-1; D unresolved. The CDR3 runs 11 residues. The germline V and J ends were trimmed by 5 bases and 1 base, with 5 bases remaining between them. CDR1 GTSNPN and CDR2 SVGIG come from the germline V gene (reference sequence). CDR3 nucleotides: TGTGCCTGGGGCGAGAACACTGAAGCTTTCTTT. Its translation is CAWGENTEAFF.

In its sample, this clone was seen a few times. The V and J genes are TRBV7-6 and TRBJ2-7, with D maybe TRBD1 (6 bases). The CDR3 runs 14 residues. The germline V gene has CDR1 SGHVS and CDR2 FNYEAQ. With 5 bases removed from V and 2 bases from J, the gap between germline ends came to 13 bases. In DNA form, the CDR3 reads TGTGCCAGCAGCCAAGGGGGTTATCCCTACGAGCAGTACTTC. The encoded protein is CASSQGGYPYEQYF.

This clone was detected many times. CDR3 coding DNA: TGTGCCAGCAGCTCGCTGGGGACAGGGCGGGCCTATGGCTACACCTTC. Translation gives CASSSLGTGRAYGYTF. This chain links TRBV11-3 with TRBJ1-2, with TRBD1 matching over 9 bases. Germline V CDR1 and CDR2: SGHNT, YENEEA. This CDR3 region has 16 residues. Trimming at V came to 4 bases and at J to 4 bases, leaving 10 bases not matched to a gene. The full variable domain, rest sourced from reference TRBV11-3 and TRBJ1-2, is EAGVVQSPRYKIIEKKQPVAFWCNPISGHNTLYWYLQNLGQGPELLIRYENEEAVDDSQLPKDRFSAERLKGVDSTLKIQPAELGDSAVYLCASSSLGTGRAYGYTFGSGTRLTVV.

Only a few counts were recorded for this clone. The V call is TRBV6-8, the J call TRBJ1-2, with a tentative D call TRBD1 (6 bases). V shed 6 bases and J shed 8 bases, with 16 bases lying between them. The germline CDR1 and CDR2 sequences are MNHGY and SAAAGT. The CDR3 runs to 13 residues. CDR3 nucleotides: TGTGCCAGCAGCAGTAGGACAGTTAGCGGCTACACCTTC. The encoded protein is CASSSRTVSGYTF.

CDR3 nucleotides: TGTGCCAGCAGCCCCGGACAGGGGGGGAATGAAAAACTGTTTTTT. Residues: CASSPGQGGNEKLFF. The V call is TRBV11-3, the J call TRBJ1-4; 10 bases are a match to TRBD1. The CDR3 loop spans 15 amino acids. Germline V gene data show CDR1 as SGHNT and CDR2 as YENEEA. The V and J ends lost 5 bases and 5 bases, in that order; junction bases with no gene match: 5.

The rearrangement links TRBV5-1 to TRBJ2-7, with D perhaps TRBD1 (5 bases). The ends were cut back, 3 bases at V and 7 bases at J, with 17 bases in the middle. The CDR3 is 14 amino acids. In germline, CDR1 is SGHRS, CDR2 YFSETQ. The CDR3 region is CASSSPGQGWEQYF. The CDR3 nucleotides read TGCGCCAGCAGCTCCCCAGGACAAGGTTGGGAGCAGTACTTC.

The table lists this clone with many counts. This chain uses TRBV11-3 with TRBJ1-5; D is ambiguous. Trimming left V 3 bases short and J 6 bases short, with 12 bases between. This CDR3 region has 14 residues. Per the germline V gene, CDR1 is SGHNT and CDR2 is YENEEA. As DNA, the CDR3 is TGTGCCAGCAGCTTGGGGTATGGCGGTCAGCCCCAGCATTTT. Translating gives CASSLGYGGQPQHF. Combining the CDR3 with reference TRBV11-3 and TRBJ1-5 gives the whole variable domain EAGVVQSPRYKIIEKKQPVAFWCNPISGHNTLYWYLQNLGQGPELLIRYENEEAVDDSQLPKDRFSAERLKGVDSTLKIQPAELGDSAVYLCASSLGYGGQPQHFGDGTRLSIL.

The V and J genes are TRBV18 and TRBJ1-1; possibly TRBD1 for D (5 bases). There are 15 residues in the CDR3. Germline V gives CDR1 KGHSH, CDR2 LQKENI. Trimming shortened V by 2 bases and J by 1 base, and 11 bases separated the two germline ends. The CDR3 region is CASSPMDTANTEAFF. In nucleotides, the CDR3 is TGTGCCAGCTCACCAATGGACACAGCGAACACTGAAGCTTTCTTT. Based on the CDR3 plus reference TRBV18 and TRBJ1-1, the full variable domain is NAGVMQNPRHLVRRRGQEARLRCSPMKGHSHVYWYRQLPEEGLKFMVYLQKENIIDESGMPKERFSAEFPKEGPSILRIQQVVRGDSAAYFCASSPMDTANTEAFFGQGTRLTVV.

Comment on this clone: An end of the junction differs from the germline gene, which may be a read error. The chain combines TRBV6-8 with TRBJ2-6, with D hard to call. Germline CDR1 MNHGY, CDR2 SAAAGT. This CDR3 contains 13 residues. The DNA of the CDR3 is TGTGCCATCAGTAACTCTGGGGCCAACGTCCTGACTTTC. It encodes CAISNSGANVLTF.

The rearrangement uses TRBV29-1 and TRBJ1-2; a weak D match, TRBD1 (5 bases). The germline V gene encodes CDR1 SQVTM and CDR2 ANQGSEA. The CDR3 contains 12 residues. Between the trimmed V and J ends, which lost 7 bases and 2 bases, there was a span of 11 bases. The CDR3 region is CSAPGLNYGYTF. The CDR3 bases are TGCAGCGCACCGGGACTGAACTATGGCTACACCTTC.

This rearrangement joins TRBV18 to TRBJ2-3; 9 bases match TRBD2. The germline gives CDR1 KGHSH, CDR2 LQKENI. The junction had 3 bases not matched to a gene; V was cut back by 5 bases and J by 0 bases. This CDR3 is 15 amino acids long. The DNA of the CDR3 is TGTGCCAGCTCAGTAGCGGGGGCTAGCACAGATACGCAGTATTTT. Translation gives CASSVAGASTDTQYF.

This clone appeared a few times. The CDR3 region has the DNA TGTGCCAGCAGTTTGAGGGGACATAGCAATCAGCCCCAGCATTTT. It encodes CASSLRGHSNQPQHF. The gene calls are TRBV28 and TRBJ1-5, with a weak D call TRBD1 (6 bases). This CDR3 spans 15 amino acids. Germline lookup yields CDR1 MDHEN and CDR2 SYDVKM. Trimming took 3 bases from V and 0 from J, leaving 9 bases between them.

This clone showed up just once. The gene calls are TRBV15 and TRBJ2-7, with D maybe TRBD1 (6 bases). The CDR3 loop spans 14 amino acids. Germline CDR1 reads LNHNV; CDR2 reads YYDKDF (reference sequence). V gave up 1 base and J gave up 4 bases, with 11 bases separating them. CDR3 in DNA: TGTGCCACCAGCAGAGGAGGGACACAATACGAGCAGTACTTC. This codes for CATSRGGTQYEQYF.